This T cell receptor beta chain is drawn from a study of blood T cell repertoires in COVID-19. Study-wide context: Spain, Italy and the United States supplied samples that represented acute and convalescent COVID-19.

The CDR3 sequence is 16 residues long. The junction had 13 bases not matched to a gene; V was cut back by 4 bases and J by 5 bases. CDR1 and CDR2 from the germline V gene are SGHRS and YFSETQ. Assay: immunoSEQ multiplex PCR; the TCRdb copy retains only in-frame clones and omits some. Among about 140,000 clones listed, about four fifths were seen once. Specimen: peripheral blood. The receptor's source is a human donor in a cohort sampled during active COVID-19. The rearrangement links TRBV5-1 to TRBJ2-7; TRBD2 agrees at 9 bases. CDR3 in amino acids: CASSVQLSGGSDEQYF. The CDR3 region has the DNA TGCGCCAGCAGCGTACAACTTAGCGGGGGTAGTGACGAGCAGTACTTC.